The rows below give T cell receptor beta chains drawn from one sample of a study of blood T cell repertoires in COVID-19. TCRdb's table, derived via immunoSEQ multiplex PCR, lists solely in-frame clones and lacks some. This sample has 150,000 to 200,000 clones, with about 88% found just once. Sequencing was done on a sample of peripheral blood. Receptor source: a human donor in a cohort sampled during active COVID-19. The CDR3 runs from the conserved cysteine through the conserved F or W.

J,V,CDR3
TRBJ2-7,TRBV9,CASSRDGTSTYEQYF
TRBJ1-1,TRBV28,CASTIRNRAEAFF
TRBJ2-1,TRBV15,CATSRSPTGIEEQFF
TRBJ2-5,TRBV3-1/TRBV3-2,CASSQVGTGQKETQYF
TRBJ1-1,TRBV30,CAWSVNGGRDTEAFF
TRBJ2-7,TRBV6-5,CASTVRGSEQYF
TRBJ1-5,TRBV5-5,CASSLESNNQPQHF
TRBJ2-7,TRBV7-8,CASSSRGTAYEQYF
TRBJ1-1,TRBV5-1,CASSVGTVMNTEAFF
TRBJ2-7,TRBV4-3,CASSQAPAYEQYF
TRBJ1-2,TRBV2,CASTGRLNYGYTF
TRBJ2-2,TRBV24-1,CATSDSGQGNTGELFF
TRBJ1-1,TRBV5-5,CASSSSLSLNTEAFF
TRBJ1-2,TRBV6-5,CASSYTRGYGYTF
TRBJ2-5,TRBV5-1,CASSVSGRGGETQYF
TRBJ2-1,TRBV5-1,CASSIRQSSYNEQFF
TRBJ2-3,TRBV6-5,CASSPLAGNTDTQYF
TRBJ2-1,TRBV6-4,CASSAQEGPYNEQFF
TRBJ2-7,TRBV12-5,CASGFGGEYEQYF
TRBJ2-7,TRBV30,CAWRGLAGGEQYF
TRBJ2-5,TRBV5-1,CASSLEVGQETQYF
TRBJ1-1,TRBV5-1,CASSLMGPNTEAFF
TRBJ2-7,TRBV25-1,CASSQSGTEGYEQYF
TRBJ2-5,TRBV19,CASSWGRGQETQYF
TRBJ2-3,TRBV6-5,CASSTSGQGVDTQYF
TRBJ2-2,TRBV2,CASKDRGELFF